This entry features one TCR beta chain sequence. This sample was included in a study of blood T cell repertoires in COVID-19. CDR1 is SGHDT and CDR2 is YYEEEE in the germline V gene. CDR3 length: 14 amino acids. Trimming stripped 3 bases from V and 1 base from J, with 8 bases between. Only in-frame clones appear in the TCRdb table, and some are missing; sequencing was by immunoSEQ multiplex PCR. The table includes 150,000 or so clones, 80% to 85% detected once. V is TRBV5-6 and J is TRBJ1-5, with D unclear. This receptor was identified in a woman in her sixties or seventies with acute or convalescent COVID-19. The sequenced sample consisted of peripheral blood. In nucleotides, the CDR3 is TGTGCCAGCAGCTACGCCAGGAGCAATCAGCCCCAGCATTTT. It translates to CASSYARSNQPQHF.